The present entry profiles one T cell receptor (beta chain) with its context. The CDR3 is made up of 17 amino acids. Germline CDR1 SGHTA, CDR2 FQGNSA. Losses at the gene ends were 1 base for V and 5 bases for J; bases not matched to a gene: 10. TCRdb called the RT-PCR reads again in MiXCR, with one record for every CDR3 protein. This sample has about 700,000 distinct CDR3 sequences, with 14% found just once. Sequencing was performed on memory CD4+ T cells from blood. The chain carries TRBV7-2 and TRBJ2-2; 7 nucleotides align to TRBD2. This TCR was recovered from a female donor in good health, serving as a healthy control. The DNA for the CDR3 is TGTGCCAGCAGCTTAGGGGTCCGGGCTAGCGGAACCGGGGAGCTGTTTTTT. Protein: CASSLGVRASGTGELFF.